Shown below are 8 T cell receptor beta chains from a single sample sequenced in a study of low-dose radiotherapy and immunotherapy resistance in tumors. Time point of the sample: before trial treatment. Alpha- and beta-chain coverage of first-strand cDNA came from TRAV- and TRBV-specific primers. TCR amplification involved about 19 PCR cycles with a constant-region primer and V-primer adapter. Using its own MiXCR run on the reads, TCRdb lists one record per CDR3 protein. The table records about 60,000 distinct CDR3 sequences, around 25% of them present only once. The input for sequencing was PBMCs, taken before treatment. Receptors were obtained from a male donor with prostate cancer.

The CDR3 nucleotides are TGTGCCAGCACGCGGGACAGGGGCCACTTCACAGATACGCAGTATTTT. Its protein is CASTRDRGHFTDTQYF. V is TRBV6-1 and J is TRBJ2-3, with 10 bases matching TRBD1. Trimming at V came to 7 bases and at J to 2 bases, leaving 9 bases not matched to a gene. Per the germline V gene, CDR1 is MNHNS and CDR2 is SASEGT. This CDR3 is 16 amino acids long.

In its sample, this clonotype was seen many times. The chain links TRBV5-1 to TRBJ2-1, with D uncertain. Germline V gene sequence: CDR1 SGHRS, CDR2 YFSETQ. V dropped 0 bases and J dropped 0 bases, with 4 bases sitting between them. CDR3 length equals 14 residues. CDR3 protein: CASSLETSYNEQFF. CDR3 coding DNA: TGCGCCAGCAGCTTGGAAACCTCCTACAATGAGCAGTTCTTC.

V usage is TRBV28 and J usage is TRBJ2-7; TRBD2 matches at 9 bases. The CDR3 consists of 13 residues. Germline V gives CDR1 MDHEN, CDR2 SYDVKM. With V trimmed by 2 bases and J by 9 bases, 5 bases remained unmatched. The CDR3 region has the DNA TGTGCCAGCAGTTTACGGCGGGAGGGGGGGCAGTACTTC. Its translation is CASSLRREGGQYF.

This clonotype was detected many times. This chain joins TRBV11-2 and TRBJ2-3; TRBD2 matches at 7 bases. The J segment lost 4 bases and the V segment lost 0 bases, leaving 4 bases of the junction unmatched. Germline CDR1 reads SGHAT; CDR2 reads FQNNGV. There are 15 residues in the CDR3. CDR3: CASSLEGAGADTQYF. The CDR3 nucleotides are TGTGCCAGCAGCTTAGAAGGGGCGGGGGCAGATACGCAGTATTTT.

For this clonotype: Relative to the germline gene, one junction end is altered; a read error may explain this. The chain carries TRBV7-6 and TRBJ2-1; 12 bases align to TRBD2. This CDR3 region has 17 residues. Germline V gene lookup returns CDR1 SGHVS and CDR2 FNYEAQ. DNA for the CDR3: TGTGCCATCAGCACTCAGACTAGCGGGAGCCCATACAATGAGCAGTTCTTC. Protein product: CAISTQTSGSPYNEQFF.

This clonotype was found many times. This chain uses TRBV12-3 or TRBV12-4 with TRBJ1-3, with TRBD1 matching 8 bases. CDR3 size: 14 residues. V shed 6 bases, J shed 2 bases, and the junction held 3 bases outside the gene matches. The CDR3 here is CASRKQGAGNTIYF. In DNA, the CDR3 is TGTGCCAGCAGGAAACAGGGGGCTGGAAACACCATATATTTT.

The chain recombines TRBV29-1 with TRBJ2-3; D not resolved. V was cut by 3 bases and J by 6 bases, with 7 bases left in between. From germline, CDR1 is SQVTM and CDR2 ANQGSEA. The CDR3 loop spans 11 amino acids. The CDR3 here is CSVDRGDTQYF. The CDR3 region has the DNA TGCAGCGTTGATCGTGGGGATACGCAGTATTTT.

For this clonotype: A far more abundant clone sits one base away, making this likely a read error. The chain carries TRBV13 and TRBJ2-7, with TRBD2 identical over 12 bases. This CDR3 contains 15 residues. Trimming cost V 6 bases and J 4 bases; bases outside gene matches: 7. Germline V gene lookup returns CDR1 PRHDT and CDR2 FYEKMQ (reference sequence). CDR3 region: CASSESSGRGYEQYF. CDR3 bases: TGTGCCAGCAGTGAATCTAGCGGGAGGGGGTACGAGCAGTACTTC.